The clone carrying this T cell receptor beta chain was counted at least ten times. The germline V gene has CDR1 GTSNPN and CDR2 SVGIG (reference sequence). CDR3 length: 15 amino acids. Trimming removed 7 bases at V and 4 bases at J, with 17 bases between. TCRdb called the 5' RACE reads again in MiXCR, with one record for every CDR3 protein. The sample shows around 140,000 distinct CDR3 sequences, 10% to 12% of them seen only once. The data are from a study of CD8 T cells in ankylosing spondylitis. The sample consisted of blood, either unsorted or a sorted T cell fraction (not recorded which). This TCR derives from a female donor with ankylosing spondylitis or in good health (not recorded which). This rearrangement joins TRBV30 to TRBJ1-6; unclear D gene. In nucleotides, the CDR3 is TGTGCCTTGGAAAGTGTAATTCCTTATAATTCACCCCTCCACTTT. It codes for CALESVIPYNSPLHF.